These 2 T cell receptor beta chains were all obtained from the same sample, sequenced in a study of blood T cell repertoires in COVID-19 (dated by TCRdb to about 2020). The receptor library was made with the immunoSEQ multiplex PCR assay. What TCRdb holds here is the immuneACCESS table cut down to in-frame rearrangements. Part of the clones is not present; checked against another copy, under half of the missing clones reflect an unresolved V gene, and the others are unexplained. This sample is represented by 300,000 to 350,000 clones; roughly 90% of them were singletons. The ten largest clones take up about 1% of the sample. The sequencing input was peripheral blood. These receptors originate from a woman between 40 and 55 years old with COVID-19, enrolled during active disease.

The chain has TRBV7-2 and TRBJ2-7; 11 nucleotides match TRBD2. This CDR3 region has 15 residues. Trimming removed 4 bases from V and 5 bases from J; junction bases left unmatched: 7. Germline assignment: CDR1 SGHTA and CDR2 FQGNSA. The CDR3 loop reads CASSSLLAGANEQYF. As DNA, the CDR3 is TGTGCCAGCAGCTCCTTACTAGCGGGAGCTAACGAGCAGTACTTC.

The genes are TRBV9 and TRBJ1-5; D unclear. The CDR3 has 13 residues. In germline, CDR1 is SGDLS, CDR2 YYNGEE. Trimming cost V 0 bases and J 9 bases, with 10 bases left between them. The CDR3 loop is CASSVAISGPQHF. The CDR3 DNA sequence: TGTGCCAGCAGCGTAGCTATATCAGGGCCCCAGCATTTT.